Listed below are T cell receptor beta chains from one sample, sequenced in a study of T cell responses to AZD1222 COVID-19 vaccine. Data came from immunoSEQ multiplex PCR; TCRdb stores just in-frame clones and leaves some out. The sample consists of roughly 180,000 clones, approximately 89% of them appearing once. The specimen comprised peripheral blood, sampled 28 days after the second AZD1222 dose. The receptor set was obtained from an adult who received the AZD1222 COVID-19 vaccine. Each CDR3 is given with its conserved first and last residue. The order of the fields is CDR3 DNA, CDR3 protein, CDR3 length, V gene, clone size, J gene, D gene. The D gene is left open where the match is weak. Some rows mark clone size as missing; the rest say once, few, many or name a class of expanded clone.

CDR3nt: TGTGCCAGCAGTTACGGGTCTTTGAGCAGTAACTATGGCTACACCTTC
CDR3aa: CASSYGSLSSNYGYTF
len: 16
v_gene: TRBV6-5
abundance: -
j_gene: TRBJ1-2
d_gene: -

CDR3nt: TGTGCCAGCAGTGAAGCCCGGACAGGACCCTTTGAAGCTTTCTTT
CDR3aa: CASSEARTGPFEAFF
len: 15
v_gene: TRBV6-1
abundance: -
j_gene: TRBJ1-1
d_gene: TRBD1

CDR3nt: TGTGCCAGCAGTTGGAGGGCGGGGGGCACTGAAGCTTTCTTT
CDR3aa: CASSWRAGGTEAFF
len: 14
v_gene: TRBV27
abundance: -
j_gene: TRBJ1-1
d_gene: -

CDR3nt: TGCGCCAGCAGGGCCCGGGGGTACCAAGAGACCCAGTACTTC
CDR3aa: CASRARGYQETQYF
len: 14
v_gene: TRBV5-1
abundance: once
j_gene: TRBJ2-5
d_gene: -

CDR3nt: TGTGCCAGCAGTGAACTAGCGCGGTATAATGAGCAGTTCTTC
CDR3aa: CASSELARYNEQFF
len: 14
v_gene: TRBV2
abundance: -
j_gene: TRBJ2-1
d_gene: -

CDR3nt: TGTGCCAGCAGTTACAGGGTCGGAGCTTTCTTT
CDR3aa: CASSYRVGAFF
len: 11
v_gene: TRBV6-2/TRBV6-3
abundance: -
j_gene: TRBJ1-1
d_gene: -

CDR3nt: TGTGCCAGTAGTCGGGCAGCCAAGACCTTTTCTGGAAACACCATATATTTT
CDR3aa: CASSRAAKTFSGNTIYF
len: 17
v_gene: TRBV19
abundance: -
j_gene: TRBJ1-3
d_gene: -

CDR3nt: TGTGCCAGTGCTGACCGACAAGGGAATGAAAAACTGTTTTTT
CDR3aa: CASADRQGNEKLFF
len: 14
v_gene: TRBV6-5
abundance: -
j_gene: TRBJ1-4
d_gene: -

CDR3nt: TGTGCCAGCAGCTTCCGACTAGCGGGAGGGACGAGCACCGGGGAGCTGTTTTTT
CDR3aa: CASSFRLAGGTSTGELFF
len: 18
v_gene: TRBV27
abundance: -
j_gene: TRBJ2-2
d_gene: TRBD2

CDR3nt: TGTGCCAGCAGCTTAAAGGCCTATGGCTACACCTTC
CDR3aa: CASSLKAYGYTF
len: 12
v_gene: TRBV3-1/TRBV3-2
abundance: -
j_gene: TRBJ1-2
d_gene: -

CDR3nt: TGTGCCAGCAGCTTAGTTACGGGGGGAGCCAAAAACATTCAGTACTTC
CDR3aa: CASSLVTGGAKNIQYF
len: 16
v_gene: TRBV11-2
abundance: -
j_gene: TRBJ2-4
d_gene: TRBD2

CDR3nt: TGTGCCAGCTCACCAATGGGACAGAGGGGAACCTATGGCTACACCTTC
CDR3aa: CASSPMGQRGTYGYTF
len: 16
v_gene: TRBV18
abundance: few
j_gene: TRBJ1-2
d_gene: TRBD1

CDR3nt: TGCAGTGCTAGTACTTCCGGACAGGGTTACAATGAGCAGTTCTTC
CDR3aa: CSASTSGQGYNEQFF
len: 15
v_gene: TRBV20-1
abundance: -
j_gene: TRBJ2-1
d_gene: TRBD1

CDR3nt: TGCGCCAGCAGTGAGTCGGGTCAGGCCCCCCGCGAGCAGTACTTC
CDR3aa: CASSESGQAPREQYF
len: 15
v_gene: TRBV10-1
abundance: -
j_gene: TRBJ2-7
d_gene: -

CDR3nt: TGTGCCAGCAGCACGTGGACAGGGGGATCGAAAGGCTACACCTTC
CDR3aa: CASSTWTGGSKGYTF
len: 15
v_gene: TRBV3-1/TRBV3-2
abundance: -
j_gene: TRBJ1-2
d_gene: TRBD1

CDR3nt: TGCGCCAGCAGTGAAGGATCACAAGGGGCAGGAACAGATACGCAGTATTTT
CDR3aa: CASSEGSQGAGTDTQYF
len: 17
v_gene: TRBV10-1
abundance: -
j_gene: TRBJ2-3
d_gene: -

CDR3nt: TGTGCCAGCAGTTCGACAGGGGCCAGCAATCAGCCCCAGCATTTT
CDR3aa: CASSSTGASNQPQHF
len: 15
v_gene: TRBV2
abundance: -
j_gene: TRBJ1-5
d_gene: TRBD1

CDR3nt: TGTGCCAGCAGCCCCACTAGCGGGAGTGGTGAGACCCAGTACTTC
CDR3aa: CASSPTSGSGETQYF
len: 15
v_gene: TRBV7-3
abundance: -
j_gene: TRBJ2-5
d_gene: TRBD2

CDR3nt: TGTGCCAGCAGTCCCCTTGCGGGGTCGCTGGATACGCAGTATTTT
CDR3aa: CASSPLAGSLDTQYF
len: 15
v_gene: TRBV11-2
abundance: -
j_gene: TRBJ2-3
d_gene: -

CDR3nt: TGTGCCATCAGATTAGGCGCCGGGAGGGCCAACGTCCTGACTTTC
CDR3aa: CAIRLGAGRANVLTF
len: 15
v_gene: TRBV10-3
abundance: once
j_gene: TRBJ2-6
d_gene: -

CDR3nt: TGTGCCAGCAGCCCCAGCGCGGCGGGGTATAATTCACCCCTCCACTTT
CDR3aa: CASSPSAAGYNSPLHF
len: 16
v_gene: TRBV7-9
abundance: -
j_gene: TRBJ1-6
d_gene: -

CDR3nt: TGTGCCAGCAGCGATTTGTCTAACAGGGGTATAGACTATGGCTACACCTTC
CDR3aa: CASSDLSNRGIDYGYTF
len: 17
v_gene: TRBV5-6
abundance: -
j_gene: TRBJ1-2
d_gene: TRBD1

CDR3nt: TGTGCCAGCAGTCGGACTAGCGGGAGTCCGACAGATACGCAGTATTTT
CDR3aa: CASSRTSGSPTDTQYF
len: 16
v_gene: TRBV27
abundance: -
j_gene: TRBJ2-3
d_gene: TRBD2

CDR3nt: TGTGCCAGCAGTTTAGTTGGCGATGAGCAGTTCTTC
CDR3aa: CASSLVGDEQFF
len: 12
v_gene: TRBV12-3/TRBV12-4
abundance: -
j_gene: TRBJ2-1
d_gene: -

CDR3nt: TGTGCCAGTAGCCAGGGAGGCAATCAGCCCCAGCATTTT
CDR3aa: CASSQGGNQPQHF
len: 13
v_gene: TRBV19
abundance: -
j_gene: TRBJ1-5
d_gene: -

CDR3nt: TGTGCCTGGAGTATTGGGCCTCCCACTATGACCTTC
CDR3aa: CAWSIGPPTMTF
len: 12
v_gene: TRBV30
abundance: -
j_gene: TRBJ1-2
d_gene: -

CDR3nt: TGTGCCTGGAGTTTAGGGGAGAATGAAAAACTGTTTTTT
CDR3aa: CAWSLGENEKLFF
len: 13
v_gene: TRBV30
abundance: -
j_gene: TRBJ1-4
d_gene: -

CDR3nt: TGTGCCAGCAGCTTCGAGTTGACTAGCGGGGCGCTACCTCAAGAGACCCAGTACTTC
CDR3aa: CASSFELTSGALPQETQYF
len: 19
v_gene: TRBV7-2
abundance: -
j_gene: TRBJ2-5
d_gene: TRBD2

CDR3nt: TGTGCCAGCAGCTTGGCCCCGGCTAACTATGGCTACACCTTC
CDR3aa: CASSLAPANYGYTF
len: 14
v_gene: TRBV5-4
abundance: -
j_gene: TRBJ1-2
d_gene: -

CDR3nt: TGCGCCAGCAGCCAAGGTGTCGTAGCGGATACGCAGTATTTT
CDR3aa: CASSQGVVADTQYF
len: 14
v_gene: TRBV4-1
abundance: -
j_gene: TRBJ2-3
d_gene: -

CDR3nt: TGCGCCAGCAGCTTGGCGCTGGTCAGTACCTCTAATGAAAAACTGTTTTTT
CDR3aa: CASSLALVSTSNEKLFF
len: 17
v_gene: TRBV5-1
abundance: -
j_gene: TRBJ1-4
d_gene: -

CDR3nt: TGTGCCAGCAGCCCGACTCACTCTGGGGCCAACGTCCTGACTTTC
CDR3aa: CASSPTHSGANVLTF
len: 15
v_gene: TRBV2
abundance: -
j_gene: TRBJ2-6
d_gene: -

CDR3nt: TGTGCCAGCAGCTTTGGGGCTGGTGGCCAAGAGACCCAGTACTTC
CDR3aa: CASSFGAGGQETQYF
len: 15
v_gene: TRBV11-3
abundance: -
j_gene: TRBJ2-5
d_gene: -

CDR3nt: TGTGCCAGCACTACCGGGGCTCGCACAGATACGCAGTATTTT
CDR3aa: CASTTGARTDTQYF
len: 14
v_gene: TRBV6-5
abundance: -
j_gene: TRBJ2-3
d_gene: -

CDR3nt: TGCGCCAGCAGCCAAGCCCATATGCCCTACGAGCAGTACTTC
CDR3aa: CASSQAHMPYEQYF
len: 14
v_gene: TRBV4-1
abundance: -
j_gene: TRBJ2-7
d_gene: -

CDR3nt: TGTGCCAGCAGCTTAGAGGGAAACACCATATATTTT
CDR3aa: CASSLEGNTIYF
len: 12
v_gene: TRBV7-3
abundance: few
j_gene: TRBJ1-3
d_gene: -

CDR3nt: TGTGCCAGTAGTATAGTTGACAGGGCACACTATGGCTACACCTTC
CDR3aa: CASSIVDRAHYGYTF
len: 15
v_gene: TRBV19
abundance: -
j_gene: TRBJ1-2
d_gene: TRBD1

CDR3nt: TGTGCCAGCAGCTCGACGGGTGGGGAGCAGTACTTC
CDR3aa: CASSSTGGEQYF
len: 12
v_gene: TRBV5-4
abundance: once
j_gene: TRBJ2-7
d_gene: -

CDR3nt: TGTGCCAGCAGCCAAGCAACTAGCGGGGGACCCTACAATGAGCAGTTCTTC
CDR3aa: CASSQATSGGPYNEQFF
len: 17
v_gene: TRBV4-2
abundance: -
j_gene: TRBJ2-1
d_gene: TRBD2

CDR3nt: TGTGCCAGCAGCCTACGGGGGGTCTATAATTCACCCCTCCACTTT
CDR3aa: CASSLRGVYNSPLHF
len: 15
v_gene: TRBV2
abundance: -
j_gene: TRBJ1-6
d_gene: -

CDR3nt: TGTGCCATCAGGGACAGGACCAACACTGAAGCTTTCTTT
CDR3aa: CAIRDRTNTEAFF
len: 13
v_gene: TRBV10-3
abundance: -
j_gene: TRBJ1-1
d_gene: TRBD1

CDR3nt: TGTGCCACCAGCAGAGGACAGGGGAATGAGCAGTTCTTC
CDR3aa: CATSRGQGNEQFF
len: 13
v_gene: TRBV15
abundance: -
j_gene: TRBJ2-1
d_gene: TRBD1

CDR3nt: TGTGCCAGCAGCCAAGTTCTCCGCTCTGGAAACACCATATATTTT
CDR3aa: CASSQVLRSGNTIYF
len: 15
v_gene: TRBV14
abundance: -
j_gene: TRBJ1-3
d_gene: -

CDR3nt: TGTGCCAGCAGCGTCGGGACGGACTACGAGCAGTACTTC
CDR3aa: CASSVGTDYEQYF
len: 13
v_gene: TRBV5-5
abundance: -
j_gene: TRBJ2-7
d_gene: -

CDR3nt: TGTGCCAGCAGCCCGAATCTCGCGGGGGCAGATACGCAGTATTTT
CDR3aa: CASSPNLAGADTQYF
len: 15
v_gene: TRBV9
abundance: -
j_gene: TRBJ2-3
d_gene: TRBD2

CDR3nt: TGTGCCAGCAGCTATCTTTTGGCGGGAGGCGGGGGAGATACGCAGTATTTT
CDR3aa: CASSYLLAGGGGDTQYF
len: 17
v_gene: TRBV7-6
abundance: -
j_gene: TRBJ2-3
d_gene: TRBD2

CDR3nt: TGTGCCAGCAGTGAAGGAACTAGCGGGAGGGCCAGCGCAGATACGCAGTATTTT
CDR3aa: CASSEGTSGRASADTQYF
len: 18
v_gene: TRBV2
abundance: once
j_gene: TRBJ2-3
d_gene: TRBD2